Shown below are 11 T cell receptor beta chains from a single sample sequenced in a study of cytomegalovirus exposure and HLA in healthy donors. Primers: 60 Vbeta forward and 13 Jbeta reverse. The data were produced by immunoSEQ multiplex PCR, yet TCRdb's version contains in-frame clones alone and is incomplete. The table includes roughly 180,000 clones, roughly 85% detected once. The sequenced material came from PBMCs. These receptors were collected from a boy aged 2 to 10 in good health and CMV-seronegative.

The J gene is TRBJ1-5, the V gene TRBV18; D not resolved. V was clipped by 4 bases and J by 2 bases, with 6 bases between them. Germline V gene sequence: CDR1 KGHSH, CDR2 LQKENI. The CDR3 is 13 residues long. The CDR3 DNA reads TGTGCCAGCTCACGAGGGCGCAATCAGCCCCAGCATTTT. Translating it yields CASSRGRNQPQHF.

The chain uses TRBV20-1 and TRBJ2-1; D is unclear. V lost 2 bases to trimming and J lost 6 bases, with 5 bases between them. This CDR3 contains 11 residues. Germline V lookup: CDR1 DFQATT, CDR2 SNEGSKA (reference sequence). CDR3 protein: CSARLVNEQFF. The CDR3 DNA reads TGCAGTGCTAGACTAGTCAATGAGCAGTTCTTC.

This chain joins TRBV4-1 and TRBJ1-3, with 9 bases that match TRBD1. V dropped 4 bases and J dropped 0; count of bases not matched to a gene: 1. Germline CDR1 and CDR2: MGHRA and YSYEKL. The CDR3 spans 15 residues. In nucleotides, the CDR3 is TGCGCCAGCAGCCGGGACAGGGACTCTGGAAACACCATATATTTT. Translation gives CASSRDRDSGNTIYF.

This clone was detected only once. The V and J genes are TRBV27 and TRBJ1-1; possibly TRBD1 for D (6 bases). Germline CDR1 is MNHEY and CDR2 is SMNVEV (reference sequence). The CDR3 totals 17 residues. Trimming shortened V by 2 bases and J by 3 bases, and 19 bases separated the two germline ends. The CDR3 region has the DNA TGTGCCAGCAGTTTAGTCCCAGGGTGGGGGGGGCACACTGAAGCTTTCTTT. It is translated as CASSLVPGWGGHTEAFF.

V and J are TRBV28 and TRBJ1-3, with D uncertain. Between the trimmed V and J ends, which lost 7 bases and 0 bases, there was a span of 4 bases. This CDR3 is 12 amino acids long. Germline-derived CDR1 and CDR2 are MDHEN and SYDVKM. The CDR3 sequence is CASKASGNTIYF. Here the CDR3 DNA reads TGTGCCAGCAAAGCCTCTGGAAACACCATATATTTT. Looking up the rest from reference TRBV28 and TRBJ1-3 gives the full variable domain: DVKVTQSSRYLVKRTGEKVFLECVQDMDHENMFWYRQDPGLGLRLIYFSYDVKMKEKGDIPEGYSVSREKKERFSLILESASTNQTSMYLCASKASGNTIYFGEGSWLTVV.

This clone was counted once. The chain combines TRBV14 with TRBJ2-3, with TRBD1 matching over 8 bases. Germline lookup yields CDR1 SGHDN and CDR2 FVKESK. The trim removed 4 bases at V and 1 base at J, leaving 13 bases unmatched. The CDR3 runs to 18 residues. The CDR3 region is CASSRYAGGGLGTDTQYF. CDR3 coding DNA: TGTGCCAGCAGCCGTTACGCAGGGGGCGGGCTCGGCACAGATACGCAGTATTTT.

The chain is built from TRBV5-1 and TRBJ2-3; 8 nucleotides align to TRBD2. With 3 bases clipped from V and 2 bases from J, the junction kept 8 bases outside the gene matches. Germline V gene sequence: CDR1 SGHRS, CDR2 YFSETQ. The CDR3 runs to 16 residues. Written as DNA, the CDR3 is TGCGCCAGCAGCTGGGGCGGGGGGCGCCCCACAGATACGCAGTATTTT. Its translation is CASSWGGGRPTDTQYF.

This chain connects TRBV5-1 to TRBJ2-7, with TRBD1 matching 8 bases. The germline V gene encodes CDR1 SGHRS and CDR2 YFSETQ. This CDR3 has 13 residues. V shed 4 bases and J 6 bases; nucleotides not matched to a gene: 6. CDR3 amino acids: CASSPAGGLEQYF. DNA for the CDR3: TGCGCCAGCAGCCCAGCAGGGGGCCTCGAGCAGTACTTC. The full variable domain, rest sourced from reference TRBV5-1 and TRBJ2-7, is KAGVTQTPRYLIKTRGQQVTLSCSPISGHRSVSWYQQTPGQGLQFLFEYFSETQRNKGNFPGRFSGRQFSNSRSEMNVSTLELGDSALYLCASSPAGGLEQYFGPGTRLTVT.

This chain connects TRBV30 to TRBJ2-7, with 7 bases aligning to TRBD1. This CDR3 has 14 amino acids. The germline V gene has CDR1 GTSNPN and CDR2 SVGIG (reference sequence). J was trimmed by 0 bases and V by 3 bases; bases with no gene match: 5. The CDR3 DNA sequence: TGTGCCTGGAGCTCAAAGGGGGCCTCCTACGAGCAGTACTTC. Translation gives CAWSSKGASYEQYF. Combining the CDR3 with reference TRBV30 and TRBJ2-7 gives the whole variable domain SQTIHQWPATLVQPVGSPLSLECTVEGTSNPNLYWYRQAAGRGLQLLFYSVGIGQISSEVPQNLSASRPQDRQFILSSKKLLLSDSGFYLCAWSSKGASYEQYFGPGTRLTVT.

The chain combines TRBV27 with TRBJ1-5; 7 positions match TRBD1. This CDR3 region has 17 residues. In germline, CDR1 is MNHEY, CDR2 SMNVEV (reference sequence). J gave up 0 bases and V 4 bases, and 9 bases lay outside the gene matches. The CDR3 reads CASSSYIQGGSNQPQHF. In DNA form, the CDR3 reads TGTGCCAGCAGTTCATACATCCAGGGGGGTAGCAATCAGCCCCAGCATTTT.

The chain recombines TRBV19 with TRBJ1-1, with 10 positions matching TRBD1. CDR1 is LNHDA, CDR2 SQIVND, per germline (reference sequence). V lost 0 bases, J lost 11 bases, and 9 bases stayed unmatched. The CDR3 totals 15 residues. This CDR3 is CASSIDGTGAFPAFF. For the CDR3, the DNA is TGTGCCAGTAGTATAGATGGGACAGGGGCGTTTCCGGCTTTCTTT.